The TCR beta chain under discussion was sequenced for a study of glioma-infiltrating T cells. Study context: Target coverage was about 4- to 10-fold for about a million blood T cells.

This CDR3 contains 15 residues. V was shortened by 5 bases and J by 6 bases, with 20 bases between the two germline ends. The germline V gene encodes CDR1 SEHNR and CDR2 FQNEAQ (reference sequence). Using RNA template, CDR3s of TCR alpha and beta were amplified with iRepertoire arm-PCR. TCRdb reprocessed the multiplex PCR reads via MiXCR and lists one record per CDR3 protein. The table lists more than 300,000 distinct CDR3 sequences, roughly two fifths of them singletons. Input material: glioma tissue, nonneoplastic brain tissue, or PBMCs (not recorded which). The V and J genes are TRBV7-9 and TRBJ2-7, with D perhaps TRBD2 (6 bases). The source is a human donor with low-grade glioma or glioblastoma, undergoing nonglioma brain surgery, or in good health (not recorded which). The CDR3 region has the DNA TGTGCCAGCAGCGCGCCCGGGACTGATTTCTCCGAGCAGTACTTC. It specifies CASSAPGTDFSEQYF.